This T cell receptor beta chain was sequenced during a study of T cell responses to AZD1222 COVID-19 vaccine. The germline V gene has CDR1 LGHDT and CDR2 YNNKEL (reference sequence). The CDR3 consists of 14 residues. The germline V and J ends were trimmed by 3 bases and 1 base, with 9 bases remaining between them. Produced via immunoSEQ multiplex PCR; TCRdb's table is partial and in-frame only. Of some 140,000 clones in the sample, around 92% were seen once. The rearrangement joins TRBV3-1 (or the pseudogene TRBV3-2) to TRBJ1-1; D call uncertain. Sample: peripheral blood, taken on day 0 of AZD1222 vaccination. This receptor was identified in an adult in good health. Here the CDR3 DNA reads TGTGCCAGCAGCCAGAGCGAGAAGAACACTGAAGCTTTCTTT. Translating gives CASSQSEKNTEAFF.